This TCR beta chain is drawn from a study of blood T cell repertoires in COVID-19. The assay was immunoSEQ multiplex PCR, and TCRdb's table has in-frame clones only and misses some. The table records 250,000 to 350,000 clones, about 90% of them present only once. The germline V gene has CDR1 SGHTA and CDR2 FQGNSA. The CDR3 extends over 16 amino acids. V was pared by 6 bases and J by 4 bases, with 19 bases between. The J gene is TRBJ1-5, the V gene TRBV7-2; no firm D call. The receptor was derived from a woman aged 45-60 years who had been exposed to COVID-19. The sample consisted of PBMCs or T cells enriched from blood (not recorded which). CDR3 DNA sequence: TGTGCCAGCAGTCCCGGGCTTCGGAGAGGGAATCAGCCCCAGCATTTT. It translates to CASSPGLRRGNQPQHF.